These 24 T cell receptor beta chains originate from one sample sequenced in a study of response to subunit inactivated influenza vaccine. TCRdb independently ran MiXCR on the RT-PCR reads; one entry per CDR3 protein. The sample contains approximately 680,000 distinct CDR3 sequences, about 15% of which appear only once. This specimen was PBMCs from blood, taken about 11 days after vaccination. These receptor sequences come from a man in his fifties who received an inactivated influenza vaccine.

The chain joins TRBV18 to TRBJ2-5, with D possibly matching TRBD2 (5 bases). Germline loops: CDR1 KGHSH, CDR2 LQKENI. Trimming took 1 base from V and 6 from J, leaving 18 bases between them. The CDR3 sequence is 16 residues long. DNA of the CDR3: TGTGCCAGCTCACCACAGACGGGAACCCCCCGCAAGACCCAGTACTTC. Its translation is CASSPQTGTPRKTQYF.

This rearrangement joins TRBV7-6 to TRBJ2-7; 11 bases are a match to TRBD1. Germline values: CDR1 SGHVS, CDR2 FNYEAQ. This CDR3 spans 18 amino acids. J lost 4 bases, V lost 5 bases, and 16 bases had no gene match. CDR3 region: CASSKGGPGQGDLYEQYF. The CDR3 DNA is TGTGCCAGCAGCAAAGGGGGACCGGGACAGGGGGATCTGTACGAGCAGTACTTC.

This clonotype was seen only a few times. V gene TRBV7-2 combines with J gene TRBJ2-5, with a weak D call TRBD2 (5 bases). The V gene's germline CDR1 is SGHTA and CDR2 FQGNSA. The CDR3 is made up of 14 amino acids. Trimming removed 5 bases from V and 1 base from J, with 11 bases in between. The CDR3: CASSPHGIQETQYF. DNA for the CDR3: TGTGCCAGCAGCCCCCACGGGATCCAAGAGACCCAGTACTTC.

The chain carries TRBV14 and TRBJ2-2; 12 nucleotides line up with TRBD2. Germline V gene sequence: CDR1 SGHDN, CDR2 FVKESK. The V gene end was trimmed by 4 bases and the J gene end by 6 bases; junction bases not matched to a gene: 6. The CDR3 length is 16 residues. The CDR3: CASSRRLAGVSGELFF. The CDR3 DNA reads as TGTGCCAGCAGCCGCCGACTAGCGGGAGTGTCCGGGGAGCTGTTTTTT.

The gene calls are TRBV4-2 and TRBJ2-7; D possibly corresponds to TRBD2 (5 bases). This CDR3 contains 14 residues. CDR1 and CDR2 from the germline V gene are LGHNA and YNFKEQ. Trimming left V 0 bases short and J 6 bases short, with 12 bases between. CDR3 nucleotides: TGTGCCAGCAGCCAAGATCCCCGGGGAGTCGAGCAGTACTTC. Its protein product is CASSQDPRGVEQYF.

In this sample, this clonotype turned up many times. As DNA, the CDR3 is TGCAGCGCTGGAGAGGAGGGGACCCAGTACTTC. It yields the protein CSAGEEGTQYF. This rearrangement joins TRBV29-1 to TRBJ2-5; D is perhaps TRBD2 (6 bases). This CDR3 has 11 amino acids. The V gene lost 7 bases and the J gene lost 7 bases, with 13 bases spanning the gap. CDR1 and CDR2 from the germline V gene are SQVTM and ANQGSEA.

This clonotype was counted a few times. This chain joins TRBV20-1 and TRBJ2-5, with 7 nucleotides matching TRBD1. The CDR3 consists of 13 residues. Germline CDR1 is DFQATT and CDR2 is SNEGSKA (reference sequence). V lost 3 bases to trimming and J lost 5 bases; unmatched junction nucleotides: 6. The CDR3 sequence is CSARGQPWETQYF. CDR3 DNA: TGCAGTGCTAGGGGACAGCCCTGGGAGACCCAGTACTTC.

CDR3 sequence: CSVDEGGGELFF. Written as DNA, the CDR3 is TGCAGCGTTGACGAAGGGGGCGGCGAACTGTTTTTT. The chain combines TRBV29-1 with TRBJ1-4, with 7 bases aligning to TRBD1. CDR1 is SQVTM and CDR2 is ANQGSEA in the germline V gene. The CDR3 sequence is 12 residues long. The ends lost 3 bases at V and 12 bases at J; junction bases unmatched: 7.

The V call is TRBV20-1, the J call TRBJ2-7; D perhaps matches TRBD1 (5 bases). V gave up 1 base and J gave up 2 bases, with 12 bases separating them. The CDR3 covers 14 residues. Germline CDR1 reads DFQATT; CDR2 reads SNEGSKA (reference sequence). This CDR3 is CSARVRPGPYEQYF. The CDR3 nucleotides are TGCAGTGCTAGAGTCAGACCAGGGCCCTACGAGCAGTACTTC.

This clonotype was detected a few times. The V and J genes are TRBV29-1 and TRBJ2-7, with D perhaps TRBD2 (5 bases). The CDR3 is made up of 12 amino acids. Germline lookup yields CDR1 SQVTM and CDR2 ANQGSEA. V was trimmed by 6 bases and J by 2 bases, leaving 11 bases between them. The CDR3 bases are TGCAGCGTGAAGGACTCGCCCTACGAGCAGTACTTC. Encoded protein: CSVKDSPYEQYF.

This clonotype was recorded many times. V is TRBV30 and J is TRBJ2-1; the D is unclear. The length of the CDR3 is 11 residues. Trimming stripped 0 bases from V and 9 bases from J, with 6 bases between. The germline gives CDR1 GTSNPN, CDR2 SVGIG (reference sequence). Written as DNA, the CDR3 is TGTGCCTGGAGTGTAGTGAGTGAGCAGTTCTTC. This gives the protein CAWSVVSEQFF.

This clonotype has a count of ten or more. The J gene is TRBJ2-5, the V gene TRBV10-3; D remains unclear. The CDR3 runs 14 residues. The germline V gene encodes CDR1 ENHRY and CDR2 SYGVKD. The V and J ends lost 0 bases and 10 bases respectively, with 15 bases between them. DNA for the CDR3: TGTGCCATCAGTGAGTCGTTTTGGGCAAAAGTCCAGTACTTC. Residues: CAISESFWAKVQYF.

This clonotype came up a few times. The gene calls are TRBV28 and TRBJ1-5, with a tentative D call TRBD1 (6 bases). Germline V gene lookup returns CDR1 MDHEN and CDR2 SYDVKM. The CDR3 has 14 amino acids. The germline V and J ends were trimmed by 8 bases and 6 bases, with 17 bases remaining between them. The CDR3 bases are TGTGCCAGCGACCAGGGGAGTTCGGTTCAGCCCCAGCATTTT. Translating gives CASDQGSSVQPQHF.

This clonotype has only a few counts. This chain joins TRBV11-2 and TRBJ2-4; 8 bases agree with TRBD2. Losses at the gene ends were 5 bases for V and 15 bases for J; bases not matched to a gene: 18. The CDR3 totals 15 residues. The V gene's germline CDR1 is SGHAT and CDR2 FQNNGV. CDR3 DNA sequence: TGTGCCAGCAGCCCCCTTCAAGCGGGGGTGGGCCATCGGTACTTC. Its protein product is CASSPLQAGVGHRYF.

This clonotype appeared once. One base away lies a much larger clone, so this may be a sequencing read error. V usage is TRBV28 and J usage is TRBJ2-1; possible D gene TRBD2, 5 bases. The CDR3 is 14 amino acids. Germline CDR1 is MDHEN and CDR2 is SYDVKM. The CDR3 DNA sequence: TGTTCCAGCAGTTTACTTCAGCTAGCCCCTGAGCAGTTCTTC. Protein: CSSSLLQLAPEQFF.

This clonotype was counted a few times. V gene TRBV29-1 combines with J gene TRBJ2-7, with 9 bases fitting TRBD1. CDR1 is SQVTM, CDR2 ANQGSEA, per germline. V lost 0 bases to trimming and J lost 7 bases; unmatched junction nucleotides: 7. The CDR3 covers 14 residues. The CDR3 bases are TGCAGCGTTGAAGAGAGGACAGGGACAGGGGAGCAGTACTTC. Its protein is CSVEERTGTGEQYF.

This CDR3 is CASSDAQDSPLHF. Written as DNA, the CDR3 is TGTGCCAGCAGTGATGCCCAGGATTCACCCCTCCACTTT. The chain uses TRBV2 and TRBJ1-6; no firm D call. V gave up 3 bases and J gave up 8 bases, with 8 bases separating them. Looked up from germline, CDR1 is SNHLY and CDR2 is FYNNEI. The CDR3 consists of 13 residues. Using reference TRBV2 and TRBJ1-6 for the parts outside the CDR3, the full variable domain is EPEVTQTPSHQVTQMGQEVILRCVPISNHLYFYWYRQILGQKVEFLVSFYNNEISEKSEIFDDQFSVERPDGSNFTLKIRSTKLEDSAMYFCASSDAQDSPLHFGNGTRLTVT.

This chain connects TRBV5-5 to TRBJ1-4; D is perhaps TRBD1 (5 bases). The CDR3 consists of 14 residues. The V end was cut by 4 bases, the J end by 5 bases, with 12 bases between. CDR1 SGHKS and CDR2 YYEKEE come from the germline V gene (reference sequence). The chain's CDR3 is CASSPRDPNEKLFF. CDR3 bases: TGTGCCAGCAGCCCCCGGGACCCGAATGAAAAACTGTTTTTT.

There are a few counts of this clonotype. The rearrangement links TRBV12-3 or TRBV12-4 to TRBJ2-7, with a tentative D call TRBD1 (6 bases). V lost 4 bases and J lost 4, with 8 bases in between. The CDR3 is 12 residues long. CDR3 in amino acids: CASSWTEYEQYF. The CDR3 DNA reads TGTGCCAGCAGTTGGACAGAGTACGAGCAGTACTTC.

This clonotype appeared many times. J is TRBJ1-3 and V is TRBV12-3 or TRBV12-4; D ambiguous. There are 12 residues in the CDR3. Trimming left V 5 bases short and J 2 bases short, with 4 bases between. The CDR3 region is CASSRAGNTIYF. Here the CDR3 DNA reads TGTGCCAGCAGTCGGGCTGGAAACACCATATATTTT.

This clonotype has a handful of counts. The chain carries TRBV10-3 and TRBJ2-7; tentatively, D is TRBD2 (5 bases). The CDR3 loop spans 14 amino acids. CDR1 and CDR2 (germline): ENHRY, SYGVKD. Between the trimmed V and J ends, which lost 6 bases and 4 bases, there was a span of 16 bases. The CDR3 DNA reads as TGTGCCATCAGCGAGGGTGCTCTGGGGTACGAGCAGTACTTC. Its translation is CAISEGALGYEQYF.

This clonotype was counted between two and nine times. The chain links TRBV4-2 to TRBJ2-7; 10 nucleotides align to TRBD2. This CDR3 has 18 amino acids. After removal of 1 base from V and 4 bases from J, the junction contained 13 bases not matched to a gene. Germline CDR1 is LGHNA and CDR2 is YNFKEQ. Written as DNA, the CDR3 is TGTGCCAGCAGCCAAGCAGCGTCTAGCGGGGGTCGTTGGTACGAGCAGTACTTC. Amino acid sequence: CASSQAASSGGRWYEQYF.

The J gene is TRBJ2-2, the V gene TRBV9; 10 nucleotides align to TRBD1. The CDR3 is 16 residues long. Germline V gene sequence: CDR1 SGDLS, CDR2 YYNGEE. After removal of 3 bases from V and 3 bases from J, the junction contained 5 bases not matched to a gene. CDR3 bases: TGTGCCAGCAGCGCTTCCGGGACAGGGGACACCGGGGAGCTGTTTTTT. This gives the protein CASSASGTGDTGELFF. The full variable domain, completed using reference TRBV9 and TRBJ2-2, is DSGVTQTPKHLITATGQRVTLRCSPRSGDLSVYWYQQSLDQGLQFLIQYYNGEERAKGNILERFSAQQFPDLHSELNLSSLELGDSALYFCASSASGTGDTGELFFGEGSRLTVL.

The sample holds one count of this clonotype. The J gene is TRBJ1-1, the V gene TRBV11-1, with D possibly TRBD1 on 6 matching bases. Germline lookup yields CDR1 SGHAT and CDR2 FQDESV (reference sequence). CDR3 length equals 11 residues. The V end lost 6 bases, the J end lost 7 bases, and 9 bases lay between the germline ends. The DNA of the CDR3 is TGTGCCAGCAGGGCAGGGGATGAAGCTTTCTTT. It yields the protein CASRAGDEAFF.